Sequencing of this T cell receptor beta chain was carried out in a study of beta chain features in type 1 diabetes. Findings and limits, study-wide: The naive, central memory and Treg TCRB repertoires of patients appeared to be more similar to one another than those of healthy donors. Using cDNA template may skew counts toward highly expressing activated cells. For Type 1 diabetes patients, all four CD4+ subsets carried TCRB CDR3s that were moderately but significantly shorter.

Regarding this clone: The antigen is not known.

cDNA synthesis used the whole RNA isolate, giving expressed TCRB sequences. Assay used: immunoSEQ multiplex PCR; TCRdb lists only in-frame clones, some missing. The sample holds 600,000 to 700,000 clones, under 15% seen once. A CD45RO/CCR7/CD25/CD127/CD95/CD27 panel sorted naive, central memory, regulatory and stem cell-like memory CD4+ cells. Between the trimmed V and J ends, which lost 4 bases and 6 bases, there was a span of 16 bases. This CDR3 has 16 amino acids. CDR1 and CDR2 (germline): SNHLY, FYNNEI. The rearrangement uses TRBV2 and TRBJ1-6; TRBD1 might be the D (5 bases). The sequence was obtained from a man between 25 and 39 years old with type 1 diabetes. Sequencing was performed on naive CD4+ T cells from blood. CDR3 nucleotides: TGTGCCAGCAGTGCCCCCCGAGGGAGGGGTAATTCACCCCTCCACTTT. Its protein product is CASSAPRGRGNSPLHF.